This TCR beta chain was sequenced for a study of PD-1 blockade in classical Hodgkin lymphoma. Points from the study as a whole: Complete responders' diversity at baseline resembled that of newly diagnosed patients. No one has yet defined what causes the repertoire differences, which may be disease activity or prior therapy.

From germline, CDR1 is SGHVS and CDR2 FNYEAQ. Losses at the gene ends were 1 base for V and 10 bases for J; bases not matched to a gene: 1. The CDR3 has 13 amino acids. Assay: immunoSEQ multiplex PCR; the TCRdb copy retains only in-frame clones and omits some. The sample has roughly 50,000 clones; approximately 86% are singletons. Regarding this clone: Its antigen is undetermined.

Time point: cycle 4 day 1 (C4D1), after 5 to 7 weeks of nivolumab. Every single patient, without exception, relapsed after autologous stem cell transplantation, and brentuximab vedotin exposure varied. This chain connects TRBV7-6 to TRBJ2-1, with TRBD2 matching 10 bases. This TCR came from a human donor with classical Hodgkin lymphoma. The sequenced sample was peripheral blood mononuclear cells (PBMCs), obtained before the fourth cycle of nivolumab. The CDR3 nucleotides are TGTGCCAGCAGCTTAGTACTAGCGGGAGAGCAGTTCTTC. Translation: CASSLVLAGEQFF. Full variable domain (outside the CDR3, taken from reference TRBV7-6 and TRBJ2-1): GAGVSQSPRYKVTKRGQDVALRCDPISGHVSLYWYRQALGQGPEFLTYFNYEAQQDKSGLPNDRFSAERPEGSISTLTIQRTEQRDSAMYRCASSLVLAGEQFFGPGTRLTVL.